This T cell receptor (beta chain) was recorded in a study of shared clonotypes between healthy human individuals. Study-level background: Per donor, CD8 memory used one plate, CD8 naive used two, CD4 memory used three and CD4 naive used three.

Naive CD8 cells comprised CD45RO-negative, CCR7-positively selected cells, excluding terminally differentiated effector memory CD45RA+ cells. Everyone who donated was a Caucasian adult who lived in Nashville, Tennessee. The sample holds a few counts of this clone. Its specificity is not known. The V segment lost 4 bases and the J segment 11 bases; nucleotides outside the gene matches: 5. The CDR3 is made up of 11 amino acids. Germline CDR1 reads SQVTM; CDR2 reads ANQGSEA. Findings and caveats of the study: Relative to clonotypes present in all four donors, those not shared had lower generation probabilities. An expected dependence of interdonor clonotype sharing on sequencing depth was noted.

TCRdb's copy holds only in-frame clones and misses some; the assay was immunoSEQ multiplex PCR. The table records 660,000 or so clones, 95% to 97% of them present only once. Sequencing used naive CD8+ T cells sorted from blood. This TCR was recovered from a woman aged 25-40 years in good health. The chain links TRBV29-1 to TRBJ1-1; 9 positions agree with TRBD1. The CDR3 coding sequence is TGCAGCGTTGGACAGGGGGGTGGCGCTTTCTTT. Encoded protein: CSVGQGGGAFF.